The 22 T cell receptor beta chains presented below share a single source sample, sequenced in a study of T cells in Graves' hyperthyroidism and ophthalmopathy. There were TCR beta CDR3 regions amplified from RNA transcripts. First-round RT-PCR of the TCR CDR3 relied on the HTBI primer set. TCRdb analysed the multiplex PCR reads with MiXCR anew, one entry per CDR3 protein. Found here are fewer than 700,000 distinct CDR3 sequences, 15% to 20% of them singletons; the top ten hold less than 4.5%. Specimen: blood. These receptors were taken from a woman younger than 45 with Graves' hyperthyroidism.

This clonotype was observed at least ten times. This sequence joins TRBV28 and TRBJ1-1; TRBD1 agrees at 7 bases. This CDR3 spans 15 amino acids. Trimming cost V 6 bases and J 0 bases; bases outside gene matches: 7. Germline V gene lookup returns CDR1 MDHEN and CDR2 SYDVKM. This chain's CDR3 is CASSGFTGVNTEAFF. DNA for the CDR3: TGTGCCAGCAGCGGTTTTACAGGGGTGAACACTGAAGCTTTCTTT.

This clonotype was seen only once. The rearrangement joins TRBV5-1 to TRBJ2-3, with a weak D call TRBD1 (6 bases). The CDR3 length is 16 residues. Trimming left V 0 bases short and J 2 bases short, with 13 bases between. CDR1 and CDR2 from the germline V gene are SGHRS and YFSETQ. CDR3 coding DNA: TGCGCCAGCAGCTTGGGGGGACACCCATCCACAGATACGCAGTATTTT. Translation: CASSLGGHPSTDTQYF.

The rearrangement joins TRBV7-2 to TRBJ2-1; 13 bases match TRBD2. The V and J ends lost 5 bases and 8 bases, in that order; junction bases with no gene match: 12. The CDR3 totals 17 residues. Germline V gene sequence: CDR1 SGHTA, CDR2 FQGNSA. This CDR3 reads CASSQAPGLAGVDEQFF. DNA of the CDR3: TGTGCCAGCAGCCAAGCTCCTGGACTAGCGGGAGTGGATGAGCAGTTCTTC.

This clonotype was seen many times. V and J are TRBV3-1 and TRBJ2-3, with 7 bases fitting TRBD2. With 4 bases clipped from V and 1 base from J, the junction kept 5 bases outside the gene matches. From germline, CDR1 is LGHDT and CDR2 YNNKEL (reference sequence). The CDR3 contains 15 residues. This chain's CDR3 is CASSPSAGGTDTQYF. In nucleotides, the CDR3 is TGTGCCAGCAGCCCTTCTGCGGGAGGCACAGATACGCAGTATTTT.

This clonotype showed up many times. This rearrangement joins TRBV28 to TRBJ1-2; D is unclear. This CDR3 comprises 13 residues. Trimming took 3 bases from V and 3 from J, leaving 8 bases between them. Per germline, CDR1 MDHEN and CDR2 SYDVKM. For the CDR3, the DNA is TGTGCCAGCAGTTTTGACTCTTACTATGGCTACACCTTC. This encodes CASSFDSYYGYTF.

The chain recombines TRBV5-4 with TRBJ2-7; D perhaps matches TRBD2 (5 bases). The germline V and J ends were trimmed by 0 bases and 4 bases, with 11 bases remaining between them. Germline CDR1 reads SGHNT; CDR2 reads YYREEE (reference sequence). The CDR3 consists of 14 residues. The CDR3 loop reads CASSLEYSGYEQYF. Here the CDR3 DNA reads TGTGCCAGCAGCTTGGAATACTCGGGGTACGAGCAGTACTTC. The whole variable domain, filled in from reference TRBV5-4 and TRBJ2-7, reads ETGVTQSPTHLIKTRGQQVTLRCSSQSGHNTVSWYQQALGQGPQFIFQYYREEENGRGNFPPRFSGLQFPNYSSELNVNALELDDSALYLCASSLEYSGYEQYFGPGTRLTVT.

With regard to this clonotype: This may be a read error, as it is one base from a much larger clone. This sequence joins TRBV2 and TRBJ2-4, with 9 bases identical to TRBD1. This CDR3 has 14 amino acids. CDR1 and CDR2 from the germline V gene are SNHLY and FYNNEI. The CDR3: CAGGQGLAKNIRYF. CDR3 DNA: TGTGCCGGAGGACAGGGGTTAGCCAAAAACATTCGGTACTTC.

The rearrangement uses TRBV12-3 or TRBV12-4 and TRBJ2-1, with D hard to call. Trimming took off 10 bases at V and 3 bases at J, with 13 bases between the two ends. This CDR3 has 13 amino acids. This chain's CDR3 is CATTPRNYNEQFF. In nucleotides, the CDR3 is TGTGCCACCACTCCCCGAAACTACAATGAGCAGTTCTTC.

This clonotype was counted many times. The rearrangement links TRBV20-1 to TRBJ2-1; D uncertain. Germline loops: CDR1 DFQATT, CDR2 SNEGSKA (reference sequence). This CDR3 region has 12 residues. The V end was cut by 3 bases, the J end by 3 bases, with 6 bases between. The CDR3 sequence: CSASPDYNEQFF. Written as DNA, the CDR3 is TGCAGTGCTAGTCCCGACTACAATGAGCAGTTCTTC.

This clonotype was detected many times. The chain recombines TRBV6-5 with TRBJ2-2, with 8 bases aligning to TRBD2. The CDR3 contains 17 residues. Unmatched junction bases numbered 5, after V lost 2 bases and J lost 0 bases. CDR1 is MNHEY and CDR2 is SVGAGI in the germline V gene. CDR3 amino acids: CASSYEPSGSNTGELFF. DNA of the CDR3: TGTGCCAGCAGTTACGAGCCTAGCGGGTCGAACACCGGGGAGCTGTTTTTT.

This clonotype turned up a few times. The chain employs TRBV13 and TRBJ2-5; 8 nucleotides agree with TRBD2. CDR1 and CDR2 (germline): PRHDT, FYEKMQ (reference sequence). The CDR3 contains 16 residues. The ends lost 0 bases at V and 0 bases at J; junction bases unmatched: 3. CDR3 DNA sequence: TGTGCCAGCAGCTTAGGTTTAGCGGGGTACCAAGAGACCCAGTACTTC. It specifies CASSLGLAGYQETQYF.

At least ten counts were recorded for this clonotype. V is TRBV11-2 and J is TRBJ2-7, with 7 bases matching TRBD2. Germline CDR1 is SGHAT and CDR2 is FQNNGV. The V segment lost 1 base and the J segment 6 bases; nucleotides outside the gene matches: 12. The CDR3 spans 16 residues. The CDR3 protein is CASSLGAGVMSGEQYF. The CDR3 DNA reads as TGTGCCAGCAGCTTAGGCGCGGGAGTCATGTCGGGCGAGCAGTACTTC.

This clonotype has more than one count but fewer than ten. The genes are TRBV28 and TRBJ1-5; 8 nucleotides line up with TRBD1. This CDR3 is built from 15 residues. V gave up 4 bases and J gave up 5 bases; unmatched junction bases: 7. The germline gives CDR1 MDHEN, CDR2 SYDVKM. In DNA form, the CDR3 reads TGTGCCAGCAGTTCCGATGGACAGGGCCATCAGCCCCAGCATTTT. Translation gives CASSSDGQGHQPQHF. The full variable domain, rest sourced from reference TRBV28 and TRBJ1-5, is DVKVTQSSRYLVKRTGEKVFLECVQDMDHENMFWYRQDPGLGLRLIYFSYDVKMKEKGDIPEGYSVSREKKERFSLILESASTNQTSMYLCASSSDGQGHQPQHFGDGTRLSIL.

This clonotype was observed at least ten times. This rearrangement joins TRBV5-1 to TRBJ1-1; D is possibly TRBD1 (5 bases). From germline, CDR1 is SGHRS and CDR2 YFSETQ. The CDR3 consists of 15 residues. Trimming cost V 1 base and J 2 bases, with 12 bases left between them. CDR3 sequence reads: CASSLTGTDNTEAFF. The CDR3 nucleotides read TGCGCCAGCAGCTTGACCGGGACGGATAACACTGAAGCTTTCTTT.

The chain joins TRBV6-2 or TRBV6-3 to TRBJ1-5; 7 bases map to TRBD1. The CDR3 extends over 16 amino acids. Losses at the gene ends were 0 bases for V and 1 base for J; bases not matched to a gene: 3. Germline CDR1 and CDR2: MNHEY and SVGEGT. The CDR3: CASSYSETGSNQPQHF. In DNA form, the CDR3 reads TGTGCCAGCAGTTACTCCGAGACAGGGAGCAATCAGCCCCAGCATTTT.

This clonotype was observed at least ten times. J is TRBJ2-7 and V is TRBV6-1; D is unclear. The germline gives CDR1 MNHNS, CDR2 SASEGT. V lost 6 bases to trimming and J lost 2 bases, with 8 bases between them. This CDR3 spans 12 amino acids. CDR3 region: CASRVSAYEQYF. The CDR3 bases are TGTGCCAGCAGGGTCAGCGCCTACGAGCAGTACTTC.

This clonotype was seen ten or more times. The V call is TRBV28, the J call TRBJ1-5; D is perhaps TRBD1 (5 bases). The germline V gene has CDR1 MDHEN and CDR2 SYDVKM. V lost 1 base to trimming and J lost 7 bases, with 11 bases between them. This CDR3 region has 14 residues. CDR3 in amino acids: CASSLFIGGQPQHF. For the CDR3, the DNA is TGTGCCAGCAGTTTATTCATTGGGGGGCAGCCCCAGCATTTT.

Many counts were recorded for this clonotype. The chain is built from TRBV7-2 and TRBJ2-1; D is unclear. V lost 5 bases to trimming and J lost 8 bases, with 7 bases between them. Germline V CDR1 and CDR2: SGHTA, FQGNSA. CDR3 length equals 11 residues. The CDR3 reads CASSRNHEQFF. In DNA, the CDR3 is TGTGCCAGCAGCCGCAACCATGAGCAGTTCTTC.

This clonotype came up many times. The V and J genes are TRBV11-3 and TRBJ2-1, with 8 bases aligning to TRBD2. Trimming removed 6 bases from V and 7 bases from J; junction bases left unmatched: 8. This CDR3 comprises 14 residues. The germline gives CDR1 SGHNT, CDR2 YENEEA. The CDR3 reads CASRTGGVLNEQFF. CDR3 in DNA: TGTGCCAGCAGGACGGGAGGGGTGTTGAATGAGCAGTTCTTC.

The chain links TRBV30 to TRBJ2-2; 7 bases match TRBD1. There are 17 residues in the CDR3. Germline V lookup: CDR1 GTSNPN, CDR2 SVGIG (reference sequence). V lost 0 bases and J lost 6; bases outside the gene matches: 13. CDR3 loop: CAWSVQGTVSLPGELFF. In DNA, the CDR3 is TGTGCCTGGAGTGTACAAGGGACAGTTTCCTTACCCGGGGAGCTGTTTTTT. The full variable domain, completed using reference TRBV30 and TRBJ2-2, is SQTIHQWPATLVQPVGSPLSLECTVEGTSNPNLYWYRQAAGRGLQLLFYSVGIGQISSEVPQNLSASRPQDRQFILSSKKLLLSDSGFYLCAWSVQGTVSLPGELFFGEGSRLTVL.

This clonotype has a handful of counts. CDR3 bases: TGTGCCTGGAGTAACACTTACACAGATACGCAGTATTTT. Its translation: CAWSNTYTDTQYF. The rearrangement uses TRBV30 and TRBJ2-3; D is uncertain. V lost 2 bases to trimming and J lost 2 bases, with 8 bases between them. Per the germline V gene, CDR1 is GTSNPN and CDR2 is SVGIG (reference sequence). This CDR3 contains 13 residues.

The sample holds many counts of this clonotype. The chain uses TRBV12-3 or TRBV12-4 and TRBJ2-4, with D perhaps being TRBD1 or TRBD2 (5 bases each). There are 15 residues in the CDR3. With 3 bases removed from V and 1 base from J, the gap between germline ends came to 10 bases. DNA of the CDR3: TGTGCCAGCAGTTTGAGGGGTTCGGCCAAAAACATTCAGTACTTC. This codes for CASSLRGSAKNIQYF.